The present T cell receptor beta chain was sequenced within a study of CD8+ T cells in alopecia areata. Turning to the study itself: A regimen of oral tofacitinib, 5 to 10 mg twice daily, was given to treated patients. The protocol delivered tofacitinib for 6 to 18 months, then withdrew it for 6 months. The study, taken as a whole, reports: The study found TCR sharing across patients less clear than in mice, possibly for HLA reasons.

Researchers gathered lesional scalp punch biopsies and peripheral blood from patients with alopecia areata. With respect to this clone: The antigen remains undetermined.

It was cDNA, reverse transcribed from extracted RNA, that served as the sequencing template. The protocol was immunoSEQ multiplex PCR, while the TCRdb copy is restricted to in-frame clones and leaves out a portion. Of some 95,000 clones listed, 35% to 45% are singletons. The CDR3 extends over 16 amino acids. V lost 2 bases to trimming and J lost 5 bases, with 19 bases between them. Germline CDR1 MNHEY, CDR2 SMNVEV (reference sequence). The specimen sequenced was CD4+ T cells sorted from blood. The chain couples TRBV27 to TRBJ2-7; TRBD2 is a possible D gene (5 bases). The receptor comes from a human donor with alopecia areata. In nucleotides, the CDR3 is TGTGCCAGCAGTTTAGCTGAGGGTGGAGTTTCCCACGAGCAGTACTTC. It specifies CASSLAEGGVSHEQYF.